This T cell receptor beta chain was sequenced in a study of cytomegalovirus exposure and HLA in healthy donors. In the study overall: A previous analysis identified more than 100 million unique TCR beta sequences derived from 180 million or so T cells.

60 Vbeta and 13 Jbeta primers were used in PCR. The data were produced by immunoSEQ multiplex PCR, yet TCRdb's version contains in-frame clones alone and is incomplete. The table lists 95,000 or so clones, 81% of them singletons. While unrecorded immune exposures were likely, the donors were nominally healthy when sampled. The CDR3 totals 13 residues. V shed 6 bases and J 8 bases; nucleotides not matched to a gene: 6. Germline assignment: CDR1 LNHDA and CDR2 SQIVND (reference sequence). The sample taken for sequencing was PBMCs. The source is a woman in her 70s in good health and CMV-seropositive. V usage is TRBV19 and J usage is TRBJ1-4, with 7 bases matching TRBD1. CDR3 DNA: TGTGCCAGTAGACGACAGGGCAACGAAAAACTGTTTTTT. Translated, it gives CASRRQGNEKLFF.